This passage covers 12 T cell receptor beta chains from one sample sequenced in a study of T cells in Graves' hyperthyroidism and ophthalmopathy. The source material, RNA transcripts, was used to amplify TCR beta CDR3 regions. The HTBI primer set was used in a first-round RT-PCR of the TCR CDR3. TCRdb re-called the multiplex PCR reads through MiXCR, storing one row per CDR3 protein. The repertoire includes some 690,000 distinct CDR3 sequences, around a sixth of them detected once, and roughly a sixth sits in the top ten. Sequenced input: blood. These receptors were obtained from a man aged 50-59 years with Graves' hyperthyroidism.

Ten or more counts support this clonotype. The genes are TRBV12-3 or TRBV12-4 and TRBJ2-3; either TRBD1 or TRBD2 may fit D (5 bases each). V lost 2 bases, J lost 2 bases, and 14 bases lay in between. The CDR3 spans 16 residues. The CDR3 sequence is CASSLPGTADTDTQYF. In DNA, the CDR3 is TGTGCCAGCAGTTTACCCGGGACGGCCGACACAGATACGCAGTATTTT.

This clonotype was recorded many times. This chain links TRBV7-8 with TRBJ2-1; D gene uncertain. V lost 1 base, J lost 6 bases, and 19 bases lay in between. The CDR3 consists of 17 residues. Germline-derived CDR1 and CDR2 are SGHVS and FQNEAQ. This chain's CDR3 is CASSLERRPSSGNEQFF. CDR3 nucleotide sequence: TGTGCCAGCAGCTTAGAACGGAGACCCAGTTCGGGCAATGAGCAGTTCTTC.

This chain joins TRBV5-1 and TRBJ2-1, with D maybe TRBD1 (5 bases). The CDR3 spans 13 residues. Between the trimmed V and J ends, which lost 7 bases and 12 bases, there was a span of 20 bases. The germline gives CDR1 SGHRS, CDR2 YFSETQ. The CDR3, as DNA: TGCGCCAGCTATAGTCAGCAGGGTGAGCGGCAGTTCTTC. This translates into CASYSQQGERQFF.

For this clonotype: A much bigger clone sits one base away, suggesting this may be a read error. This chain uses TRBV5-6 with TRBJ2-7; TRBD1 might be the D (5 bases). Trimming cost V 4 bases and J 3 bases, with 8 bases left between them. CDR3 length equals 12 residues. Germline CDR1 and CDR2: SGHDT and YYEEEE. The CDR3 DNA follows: TGTGCCAGCAGCGCGGACATCTACGAGCAGTACTTC. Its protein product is CASSADIYEQYF.

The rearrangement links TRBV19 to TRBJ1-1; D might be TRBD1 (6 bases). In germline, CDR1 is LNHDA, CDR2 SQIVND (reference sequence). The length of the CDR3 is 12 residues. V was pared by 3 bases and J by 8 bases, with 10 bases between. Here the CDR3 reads CASSIPTGEAFF. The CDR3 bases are TGTGCCAGTAGTATCCCTACAGGGGAAGCTTTCTTT.

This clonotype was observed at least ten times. In DNA, the CDR3 is TGTGCCAGTAACCGGGACAGGGGATCCTACGAGCAGTACTTC. Amino acids: CASNRDRGSYEQYF. This chain joins TRBV27 and TRBJ2-7, with 10 positions matching TRBD1. With 9 bases clipped from V and 1 base from J, the junction kept 6 bases outside the gene matches. Germline V gene data show CDR1 as MNHEY and CDR2 as SMNVEV (reference sequence). This CDR3 spans 14 amino acids.

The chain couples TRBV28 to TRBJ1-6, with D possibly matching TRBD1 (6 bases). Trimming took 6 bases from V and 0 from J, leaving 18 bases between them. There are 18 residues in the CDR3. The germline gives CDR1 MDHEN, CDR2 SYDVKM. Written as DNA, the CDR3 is TGTGCCAGCAGCCTCCCGAGAAGGGGGAGCTCCTATAATTCACCCCTCCACTTT. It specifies CASSLPRRGSSYNSPLHF.

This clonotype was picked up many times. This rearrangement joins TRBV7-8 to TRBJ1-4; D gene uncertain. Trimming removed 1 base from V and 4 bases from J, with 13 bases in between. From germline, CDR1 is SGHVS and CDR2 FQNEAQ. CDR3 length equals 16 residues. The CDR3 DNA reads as TGTGCCAGCAGCTTAGAGGAACGAAATCTTAATGAAAAACTGTTTTTT. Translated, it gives CASSLEERNLNEKLFF.

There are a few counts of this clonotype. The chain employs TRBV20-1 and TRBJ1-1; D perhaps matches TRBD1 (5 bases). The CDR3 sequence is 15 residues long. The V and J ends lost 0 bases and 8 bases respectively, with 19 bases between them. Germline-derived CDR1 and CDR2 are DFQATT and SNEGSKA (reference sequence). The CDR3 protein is CSARDKGDALGEAFF. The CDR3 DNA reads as TGCAGTGCTAGAGATAAAGGGGATGCGTTGGGAGAAGCTTTCTTT.

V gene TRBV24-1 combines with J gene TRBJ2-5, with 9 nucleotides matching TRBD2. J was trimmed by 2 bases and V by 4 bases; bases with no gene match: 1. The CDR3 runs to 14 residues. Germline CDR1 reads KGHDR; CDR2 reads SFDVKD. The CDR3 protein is CATSEAGGQETQYF. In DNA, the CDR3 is TGTGCCACCAGTGAGGCGGGAGGGCAAGAGACCCAGTACTTC.

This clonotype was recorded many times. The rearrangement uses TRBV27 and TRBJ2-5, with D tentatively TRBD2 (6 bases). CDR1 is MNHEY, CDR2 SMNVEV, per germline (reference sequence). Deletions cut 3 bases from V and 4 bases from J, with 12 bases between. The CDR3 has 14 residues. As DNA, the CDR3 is TGTGCCAGCAGTTTTAACGGGAGAGGAGAGACCCAGTACTTC. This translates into CASSFNGRGETQYF.

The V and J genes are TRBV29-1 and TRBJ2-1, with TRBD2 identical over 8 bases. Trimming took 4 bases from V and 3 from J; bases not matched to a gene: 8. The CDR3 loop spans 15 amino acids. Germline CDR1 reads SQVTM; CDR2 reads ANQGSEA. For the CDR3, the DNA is TGCAGCGTTGGATTGGCTAGCGGGCTCTACAATGAGCAGTTCTTC. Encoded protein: CSVGLASGLYNEQFF.